Listed below are T cell receptor beta chains from one sample, sequenced in a study of radiation and T cells in renal cell carcinoma. The method was immunoSEQ multiplex PCR; TCRdb's version includes in-frame clones alone and lacks a portion of them. The data show more than 100,000 clones, with more than 75% seen just once and about 5.6% held by the top ten. The sample consisted of blood, taken from a patient whose treatment included radiotherapy and nephrectomy. These receptor sequences come from a woman in her seventies with renal cell carcinoma. Both conserved end residues are part of each CDR3. The order of the fields is J gene, clone size, V gene, D gene, CDR3 protein, CDR3 DNA. The D gene is left open where the match is weak. Only some rows state a clone size, as once, few, many or a class for expanded clones.

>TRBJ2-6|-|TRBV5-1|-
CASSLGLLPSGANVLTF
TGCGCCAGCAGCTTAGGACTTCTCCCTTCTGGGGCCAACGTCCTGACTTTC
>TRBJ2-5|once|TRBV6-5|-
CASRGDKETQYF
TGTGCCAGCAGGGGGGACAAAGAGACCCAGTACTTC
>TRBJ2-1|-|TRBV12-5|TRBD2
CAGLRGNEQFF
TGCGCGGGGCTGCGGGGGAATGAGCAGTTCTTC
>TRBJ2-7|-|TRBV6-5|TRBD1
CASSSGWDSSYEQYF
TGTGCCAGCAGTTCTGGTTGGGACAGTTCCTACGAGCAGTACTTC
>TRBJ1-2|few|TRBV28|TRBD1
CASRTGYGYTF
TGTGCCAGCAGGACAGGGTATGGCTACACCTTC
>TRBJ1-5|-|TRBV11-2|-
CASSLGGAGNQPQHF
TGTGCCAGCAGCTTAGGGGGGGCCGGCAATCAGCCCCAGCATTTT
>TRBJ1-6|-|TRBV4-3|-
CASSQDLGESPLHF
TGCGCCAGCAGCCAAGATCTAGGGGAATCACCCCTCCACTTT
>TRBJ1-5|-|TRBV27|-
CASSLSPGPNQPQHF
TGTGCCAGCAGTTTATCTCCAGGGCCAAATCAGCCCCAGCATTTT
>TRBJ2-2|-|TRBV27|TRBD2
CATTLYGLAGTGELFF
TGTGCCACTACCCTCTACGGGCTAGCGGGCACCGGGGAGCTGTTTTTT
>TRBJ1-5|-|TRBV5-6|TRBD1
CASSLAGTVLQPQHF
TGTGCCAGCAGCTTGGCCGGGACAGTCTTGCAGCCCCAGCATTTT